A selection of T cell receptor beta chains follows, all from one sample in a study of Ad26.COV2.S vaccination and SARS-CoV-2 variants. Using immunoSEQ multiplex PCR, the repertoire was profiled, and TCRdb retains in-frame clones only, with some absent. The repertoire holds approximately 300,000 clones, with about 86% as singletons. The sequencing used peripheral blood, collected in a trial of Ad26.COV2.S vaccine versus placebo. Source of these receptors: a person between 18 and 65 years old who received the Ad26.COV2.S COVID-19 vaccine or a placebo. The CDR3 runs from the conserved cysteine through the conserved F or W. Each record gives: V gene, J gene, D gene, CDR3 protein. D genes are given only for firm matches.

v_gene: TRBV29-1
j_gene: TRBJ1-2
d_gene: TRBD1
CDR3aa: CSVEDFGQGANYGYTF

v_gene: TRBV30
j_gene: TRBJ1-2
d_gene: TRBD1
CDR3aa: CAWTGGAYYGYTF

v_gene: TRBV5-4
j_gene: TRBJ1-2
d_gene: NA
CDR3aa: CASSQGQRGLGLGYGYTF

v_gene: TRBV6-6
j_gene: TRBJ1-1
d_gene: NA
CDR3aa: CASSSGGRTEAFF

v_gene: TRBV7-2
j_gene: TRBJ2-3
d_gene: NA
CDR3aa: CASSSLNTDTQYF

v_gene: TRBV5-1
j_gene: TRBJ2-3
d_gene: TRBD1
CDR3aa: CASRPFSGGGTDTQYF

v_gene: TRBV7-2
j_gene: TRBJ2-2
d_gene: NA
CDR3aa: CASSLVQGSTGELFF

v_gene: TRBV5-1
j_gene: TRBJ2-7
d_gene: NA
CDR3aa: CASSPQGSSSYEQYF

v_gene: TRBV18
j_gene: TRBJ2-7
d_gene: NA
CDR3aa: CASSPAGELYEQYF

v_gene: TRBV19
j_gene: TRBJ1-1
d_gene: TRBD1
CDR3aa: CASSPRSGGVSEAFF

v_gene: TRBV18
j_gene: TRBJ2-5
d_gene: NA
CDR3aa: CASSSGYLETQYF

v_gene: TRBV12-5
j_gene: TRBJ2-7
d_gene: NA
CDR3aa: CASGLGWDEQYF

v_gene: TRBV7-2
j_gene: TRBJ2-5
d_gene: TRBD2
CDR3aa: CASSPERGGVETQYF

v_gene: TRBV7-2
j_gene: TRBJ1-6
d_gene: TRBD1
CDR3aa: CASSLRDRAFNSPLHF

v_gene: TRBV6-6
j_gene: TRBJ2-3
d_gene: NA
CDR3aa: CASSTNGGPIGDTQYF

v_gene: TRBV7-2
j_gene: TRBJ2-7
d_gene: TRBD2
CDR3aa: CASSQAHSGVGWEQYF

v_gene: TRBV20-1
j_gene: TRBJ1-1
d_gene: NA
CDR3aa: CSAKRGDF

v_gene: TRBV5-4
j_gene: TRBJ1-4
d_gene: NA
CDR3aa: CASSLGGRDEKLFF

v_gene: TRBV5-4
j_gene: TRBJ2-3
d_gene: NA
CDR3aa: CASSSPRGGAKDTQYF

v_gene: TRBV7-2
j_gene: TRBJ2-2
d_gene: NA
CDR3aa: CASSLRPGLPHGELFF

v_gene: TRBV10-3
j_gene: TRBJ1-6
d_gene: NA
CDR3aa: CAISSSYNSPLHF

v_gene: TRBV30
j_gene: TRBJ2-5
d_gene: NA
CDR3aa: CAWGLGVLQETQYF

v_gene: TRBV6-5
j_gene: TRBJ1-2
d_gene: TRBD1
CDR3aa: CASSYQRTGYGYTF

v_gene: TRBV6-2/TRBV6-3
j_gene: TRBJ1-4
d_gene: NA
CDR3aa: CASSYSPATNEKLFF

v_gene: TRBV6-2/TRBV6-3
j_gene: TRBJ1-6
d_gene: NA
CDR3aa: CASSYSRSPLHF

v_gene: TRBV9
j_gene: TRBJ2-3
d_gene: NA
CDR3aa: CASSPMQGGTDTQYF

v_gene: TRBV27
j_gene: TRBJ1-1
d_gene: NA
CDR3aa: CASSLSIRGVAEAFF

v_gene: TRBV6-6
j_gene: TRBJ2-1
d_gene: NA
CDR3aa: CASSYGESSYNEQFF

v_gene: TRBV6-4
j_gene: TRBJ2-3
d_gene: NA
CDR3aa: CASSDSTSTVGTDTQYF

v_gene: TRBV5-6
j_gene: TRBJ1-2
d_gene: NA
CDR3aa: CASSVDGYGYTF

v_gene: TRBV3-1/TRBV3-2
j_gene: TRBJ2-1
d_gene: TRBD2
CDR3aa: CASSPRRGVGNEQFF

v_gene: TRBV7-9
j_gene: TRBJ1-2
d_gene: NA
CDR3aa: CASSVAQGALGYGYTF

v_gene: TRBV27
j_gene: TRBJ1-5
d_gene: NA
CDR3aa: CASSFSGIRGPTYQPQHF

v_gene: TRBV3-1/TRBV3-2
j_gene: TRBJ1-3
d_gene: NA
CDR3aa: CASSQGSGQISTAGNTIYF

v_gene: TRBV5-1
j_gene: TRBJ2-7
d_gene: TRBD1
CDR3aa: CASSSGQGAYEQYF

v_gene: TRBV9
j_gene: TRBJ2-3
d_gene: NA
CDR3aa: CASSESSRGQDTQYF

v_gene: TRBV23-1
j_gene: TRBJ1-5
d_gene: TRBD1
CDR3aa: CASGRTGHSSPYYSNQPQHF

v_gene: TRBV18
j_gene: TRBJ1-1
d_gene: TRBD1
CDR3aa: CASSPGTVLNTEAFF

v_gene: TRBV5-1
j_gene: TRBJ2-3
d_gene: TRBD2
CDR3aa: CASSSSRLAETDTQYF

v_gene: TRBV7-2
j_gene: TRBJ1-5
d_gene: NA
CDR3aa: CASSFTRGQPQHF

v_gene: TRBV7-9
j_gene: TRBJ2-1
d_gene: NA
CDR3aa: CASSFGQGYNEQFF

v_gene: TRBV7-9
j_gene: TRBJ2-7
d_gene: NA
CDR3aa: CASSLVGVTYEQYF

v_gene: TRBV7-2
j_gene: TRBJ1-2
d_gene: NA
CDR3aa: CASSPQHGSLGPNYGYTF

v_gene: TRBV7-3
j_gene: TRBJ2-1
d_gene: TRBD2
CDR3aa: CASSLTLGGLAGSNEQFF

v_gene: TRBV6-8
j_gene: TRBJ2-7
d_gene: NA
CDR3aa: CASERDDDYGQYF

v_gene: TRBV15
j_gene: TRBJ2-1
d_gene: NA
CDR3aa: CATSRERINEQFF

v_gene: TRBV9
j_gene: TRBJ1-6
d_gene: NA
CDR3aa: CASSATPYNSPLHF

v_gene: TRBV7-2
j_gene: TRBJ2-3
d_gene: NA
CDR3aa: CASSLDRGGSVSTDTQYF

v_gene: TRBV7-2
j_gene: TRBJ2-1
d_gene: TRBD2
CDR3aa: CASSSGLLLYNEQFF

v_gene: TRBV9
j_gene: TRBJ1-1
d_gene: TRBD1
CDR3aa: CASSVGTGREGTEAFF

v_gene: TRBV20-1
j_gene: TRBJ2-1
d_gene: NA
CDR3aa: CSASFWGGSEQFF

v_gene: TRBV12-3/TRBV12-4
j_gene: TRBJ1-1
d_gene: NA
CDR3aa: CASSFQGNTEAFF

v_gene: TRBV11-2
j_gene: TRBJ2-3
d_gene: TRBD2
CDR3aa: CASSLVGRGGRTDTQYF

v_gene: TRBV10-3
j_gene: TRBJ1-2
d_gene: NA
CDR3aa: CAISAILGGYTF

v_gene: TRBV7-8
j_gene: TRBJ1-1
d_gene: TRBD1
CDR3aa: CASSPRRDRGGSGEAFF